These 32 T cell receptor beta chains share one sample of origin, sequenced in a study of siplizumab effects on memory and regulatory T cells (dated by TCRdb to about 2019). The library came from the immunoSEQ multiplex PCR assay. Imported from immuneACCESS, the table was reduced by TCRdb to in-frame sequences with V and J called. These copies leave out some clones; in studies compared against another copy, an unresolved V gene accounts for under half, and the cause of the remainder is not known. In this sample the table shows over 100,000 clones, roughly 90% of which occur a single time. 0.85% to 1.2% of the sample is in the top ten clones. Material: CD4+ T cells sorted from blood. The receptors here all came from a human donor in good health.

The genes are TRBV5-4 and TRBJ2-3, with D hard to call. CDR3 length equals 13 residues. Trimming removed 0 bases from V and 5 bases from J, with 7 bases in between. The germline V gene encodes CDR1 SGHNT and CDR2 YYREEE (reference sequence). The CDR3 region has the DNA TGTGCCAGCAGCTTGGTGGCCCGAGATACGCAGTATTTT. It translates to CASSLVARDTQYF.

The chain links TRBV9 to TRBJ2-5; TRBD2 agrees at 9 bases. Unmatched junction bases numbered 2, after V lost 2 bases and J lost 3 bases. Per germline, CDR1 SGDLS and CDR2 YYNGEE. The CDR3 contains 14 residues. Written as DNA, the CDR3 is TGTGCCAGCAGCGTGACTAGCGGTAAAGAGACCCAGTACTTC. It translates to CASSVTSGKETQYF.

The chain couples TRBV7-9 to TRBJ1-5, with a weak D call TRBD1 (6 bases). The CDR3 covers 15 residues. Trimming left V 5 bases short and J 4 bases short, with 15 bases between. CDR1 is SEHNR and CDR2 is FQNEAQ in the germline V gene (reference sequence). The DNA of the CDR3 is TGTGCCAGCAGCCCCAACACTGGACAGAATCAGCCCCAGCATTTT. Its protein product is CASSPNTGQNQPQHF.

This chain uses TRBV7-6 with TRBJ2-1, with 9 bases fitting TRBD1. This CDR3 is built from 14 residues. CDR1 and CDR2 (germline): SGHVS, FNYEAQ. V dropped 5 bases and J dropped 5; count of bases not matched to a gene: 4. Here the CDR3 DNA reads TGTGCCAGCAGCACGGGACAGGGTAACAATGAGCAGTTCTTC. It translates to CASSTGQGNNEQFF.

The chain recombines TRBV6-5 with TRBJ1-1, with D perhaps TRBD1 (5 bases). V was pared by 0 bases and J by 2 bases, with 10 bases between. CDR3 size: 15 residues. The germline gives CDR1 MNHEY, CDR2 SVGAGI. The CDR3 DNA reads TGTGCCAGCAGTTACTCGCTGACAGCTAACACTGAAGCTTTCTTT. Translating gives CASSYSLTANTEAFF.

The rearrangement joins TRBV18 to TRBJ2-7; the match to TRBD1 covers 11 bases. V gave up 5 bases and J gave up 4 bases; unmatched junction bases: 4. Germline V gene sequence: CDR1 KGHSH, CDR2 LQKENI. The CDR3 is 14 amino acids. The CDR3 sequence is CASSSGQGGYEQYF. The CDR3, as DNA: TGTGCCAGCTCATCGGGACAGGGGGGATACGAGCAGTACTTC. Filled out from reference TRBV18 and TRBJ2-7, the complete variable domain reads NAGVMQNPRHLVRRRGQEARLRCSPMKGHSHVYWYRQLPEEGLKFMVYLQKENIIDESGMPKERFSAEFPKEGPSILRIQQVVRGDSAAYFCASSSGQGGYEQYFGPGTRLTVT.

V usage is TRBV15 and J usage is TRBJ2-5; tentatively, D is TRBD1 or TRBD2 (6 bases each). The germline V gene encodes CDR1 LNHNV and CDR2 YYDKDF (reference sequence). Trimming took off 0 bases at V and 4 bases at J, with 15 bases between the two ends. The CDR3 length is 16 residues. In DNA, the CDR3 is TGTGCCACCAGCAGAGATCTGGGGGGCCGAGTAGAGACCCAGTACTTC. Its translation is CATSRDLGGRVETQYF.

This sequence joins TRBV7-8 and TRBJ2-2; D unclear. The germline gives CDR1 SGHVS, CDR2 FQNEAQ. The V and J ends lost 0 bases and 0 bases respectively, with 8 bases between them. The CDR3 runs 16 residues. This CDR3 is CASSLAHIANTGELFF. CDR3 nucleotides: TGTGCCAGCAGCTTAGCGCATATAGCGAACACCGGGGAGCTGTTTTTT.

The V gene is TRBV28, the J gene TRBJ2-7, with no clear D. Trimming shortened V by 6 bases and J by 0 bases, and 9 bases separated the two germline ends. CDR1 is MDHEN, CDR2 SYDVKM, per germline. The CDR3 is made up of 13 amino acids. CDR3 sequence reads: CASSQSDSYEQYF. The CDR3 nucleotides are TGTGCCAGCAGCCAAAGCGACTCCTACGAGCAGTACTTC.

The V and J genes are TRBV15 and TRBJ2-7; weak D call: TRBD1 (5 bases). The V gene lost 2 bases and the J gene lost 7 bases, with 9 bases spanning the gap. Germline loops: CDR1 LNHNV, CDR2 YYDKDF (reference sequence). The CDR3 totals 12 residues. The CDR3 sequence is CATSRTGREQYF. The CDR3 region has the DNA TGTGCCACCAGCAGAACAGGTAGAGAGCAGTACTTC.

The chain is built from TRBV7-2 and TRBJ1-2; D is uncertain. Between the trimmed V and J ends, which lost 3 bases and 3 bases, there was a span of 8 bases. The germline gives CDR1 SGHTA, CDR2 FQGNSA. The CDR3 has 13 amino acids. CDR3 in DNA: TGTGCCAGCAGCTTCGACGGGGACTATGGCTACACCTTC. Residues: CASSFDGDYGYTF. Variable domain in full (rest from reference TRBV7-2 and TRBJ1-2): GAGVSQSPSNKVTEKGKDVELRCDPISGHTALYWYRQSLGQGLEFLIYFQGNSAPDKSGLPSDRFSAERTGGSVSTLTIQRTQQEDSAVYLCASSFDGDYGYTFGSGTRLTVV.

V gene TRBV6-1 combines with J gene TRBJ2-7; 12 nucleotides agree with TRBD2. Germline V gene sequence: CDR1 MNHNS, CDR2 SASEGT. The V segment lost 6 bases and the J segment 0 bases; nucleotides outside the gene matches: 3. The CDR3 spans 15 residues. CDR3 sequence: CASRPTSGSSYEQYF. CDR3 sequence (DNA): TGTGCCAGCAGGCCGACTAGCGGGAGCTCCTACGAGCAGTACTTC.

This sequence joins TRBV7-2 and TRBJ1-2; 9 bases are shared with TRBD1. Germline CDR1 is SGHTA and CDR2 is FQGNSA. The CDR3 is 15 amino acids. J gave up 7 bases and V 4 bases, and 10 bases lay outside the gene matches. The CDR3 region is CASSYKTGGFVGYTF. The CDR3 nucleotides are TGTGCCAGCAGCTATAAGACAGGGGGTTTTGTTGGCTACACCTTC.

The rearrangement joins TRBV5-1 to TRBJ1-1, with D possibly matching TRBD1 (5 bases). V lost 4 bases to trimming and J lost 5 bases, with 15 bases between them. The CDR3 spans 14 residues. Per germline, CDR1 SGHRS and CDR2 YFSETQ. The CDR3 loop is CASSLAQGKTEAFF. CDR3 nucleotide sequence: TGCGCCAGCAGCCTCGCTCAGGGTAAGACTGAAGCTTTCTTT.

This chain uses TRBV29-1 with TRBJ2-3; D call uncertain. This CDR3 spans 14 amino acids. Trimming shortened V by 7 bases and J by 7 bases, and 21 bases separated the two germline ends. Germline CDR1 SQVTM, CDR2 ANQGSEA. The CDR3 DNA is TGCAGCGGTACCGTATCGAACCAAGACAATACGCAGTATTTT. Its protein product is CSGTVSNQDNTQYF.

This chain connects TRBV5-1 to TRBJ1-2; TRBD1 matches at 11 bases. The germline V gene encodes CDR1 SGHRS and CDR2 YFSETQ. The junction had 6 bases not matched to a gene; V was cut back by 0 bases and J by 8 bases. The CDR3 is 15 amino acids. CDR3 in amino acids: CASSLVGQGAGGYTF. DNA for the CDR3: TGCGCCAGCAGCTTGGTTGGACAGGGGGCGGGAGGCTACACCTTC.

This chain uses TRBV7-9 with TRBJ1-3; a possible D gene is TRBD1 (6 bases). The CDR3 sequence is 15 residues long. Germline CDR1 reads SEHNR; CDR2 reads FQNEAQ (reference sequence). V was shortened by 1 base and J by 0 bases, with 7 bases between the two germline ends. This CDR3 is CASSLDRVSGNTIYF. DNA for the CDR3: TGTGCCAGCAGCTTAGACAGGGTCTCTGGAAACACCATATATTTT.

The rearrangement uses TRBV6-4 and TRBJ1-5; D call uncertain. CDR3 length equals 13 residues. Germline CDR1 is MRHNA and CDR2 is SNTAGT. V lost 4 bases and J lost 6, with 10 bases in between. The CDR3 DNA is TGTGCCAGCAGTGCTACTCCGGGTCAGCCCCAGCATTTT. This encodes CASSATPGQPQHF.

The chain carries TRBV12-2 and TRBJ2-7; the D segment call TRBD1 is taken from the table without a DNA check. TRBV12-2 is flagged as a pseudogene. The CDR3 loop spans 17 amino acids. CDR3 residues: CASRLFLGVLGNYEQYF. The CDR3, as DNA: TGTGCAAGTCGCTTGTTTTTAGGGGTCCTGGGAAACTACGAGCAGTACTTC.

This clone was picked up one time. CDR3 nucleotide sequence: TGTGCCAGCATCGGAGGACTCCCCTTTAGAGCTTTCTTT. As protein: CASIGGLPFRAFF. The chain is built from TRBV6-1 and TRBJ1-1, with unresolved D. Per the germline V gene, CDR1 is MNHNS and CDR2 is SASEGT. The germline V and J ends were trimmed by 7 bases and 10 bases, with 19 bases remaining between them. The CDR3 consists of 13 residues.

The gene calls are TRBV6-1 and TRBJ1-2; TRBD1 aligns across 8 bases. The CDR3 totals 13 residues. The germline V gene encodes CDR1 MNHNS and CDR2 SASEGT. With V trimmed by 8 bases and J by 6 bases, 8 bases remained unmatched. DNA for the CDR3: TGTGCCAGCTGGAGGGACAGGATAGATGGCTACACCTTC. It yields the protein CASWRDRIDGYTF.

The V call is TRBV5-1, the J call TRBJ1-1, with D possibly being TRBD1 (5 bases). The germline V gene encodes CDR1 SGHRS and CDR2 YFSETQ. This CDR3 contains 13 residues. V was trimmed by 6 bases and J by 2 bases, leaving 11 bases between them. DNA of the CDR3: TGCGCCAGCACCCAAGGGACCAACACTGAAGCTTTCTTT. Amino acid sequence: CASTQGTNTEAFF.

This chain connects TRBV28 to TRBJ1-1, with D maybe TRBD1 (6 bases). In germline, CDR1 is MDHEN, CDR2 SYDVKM. Deletions cut 6 bases from V and 0 bases from J, with 11 bases between. The CDR3 extends over 14 amino acids. The CDR3 sequence is CASRPDRLNTEAFF. The CDR3, as DNA: TGTGCCAGCAGACCGGACAGATTGAACACTGAAGCTTTCTTT.

The V and J genes are TRBV10-3 and TRBJ2-4; TRBD2 might be the D (6 bases). V was cut by 3 bases and J by 7 bases, with 19 bases left in between. Germline values: CDR1 ENHRY, CDR2 SYGVKD. This CDR3 contains 16 residues. The CDR3 DNA follows: TGTGCCATCAGTGATGATAGCGGAGGTAGGCGGAACATTCAGTACTTC. Encoded protein: CAISDDSGGRRNIQYF.

V and J are TRBV10-1 and TRBJ2-1; D may be TRBD2 (6 bases). With 4 bases removed from V and 10 bases from J, the gap between germline ends came to 8 bases. The length of the CDR3 is 11 residues. Germline CDR1 WNHNN, CDR2 SYGVQD (reference sequence). The CDR3 DNA sequence: TGCGCCAGCAGTGCGGCGGGAGAGCAGTTCTTC. Protein sequence: CASSAAGEQFF.

The J gene is TRBJ1-1, the V gene TRBV11-1; D is unclear. V was trimmed by 3 bases and J by 3 bases, leaving 2 bases between them. The CDR3 runs to 11 residues. Germline CDR1 SGHAT, CDR2 FQDESV (reference sequence). The CDR3 protein is CASSFDTEAFF. The CDR3 DNA reads as TGTGCCAGCAGCTTTGACACTGAAGCTTTCTTT.

The chain's CDR3 is CASSLVGKSPLHF. The CDR3 bases are TGTGCCAGCAGTTTAGTCGGGAAATCACCCCTCCACTTT. V gene TRBV27 combines with J gene TRBJ1-6; no clear D gene. V was pared by 2 bases and J by 10 bases, with 9 bases between. Germline values: CDR1 MNHEY, CDR2 SMNVEV (reference sequence). This CDR3 has 13 amino acids.

CDR3 nucleotides: TGTGCCAGTAACGTAGGACCCGGGACAGGGCTATACGAGCAGTACTTC. It encodes CASNVGPGTGLYEQYF. V gene TRBV19 combines with J gene TRBJ2-7; 9 positions agree with TRBD1. The germline V gene has CDR1 LNHDA and CDR2 SQIVND (reference sequence). J lost 4 bases, V lost 7 bases, and 14 bases had no gene match. This CDR3 has 16 amino acids.

CDR3 bases: TGCGCCAGCAGCTGGGCGGGAACCGGGGAGCTGTTTTTT. Protein sequence: CASSWAGTGELFF. The V gene is TRBV5-1, the J gene TRBJ2-2, with a possible D match to TRBD2 (6 bases). The germline CDR1 and CDR2 sequences are SGHRS and YFSETQ. This CDR3 comprises 13 residues. V dropped 3 bases and J dropped 5 bases, with 8 bases sitting between them.

The J gene is TRBJ2-1, the V gene TRBV7-8; possible D gene TRBD2, 6 bases. The V end was cut by 5 bases, the J end by 3 bases, with 20 bases between. This CDR3 region has 17 residues. Germline-derived CDR1 and CDR2 are SGHVS and FQNEAQ. Here the CDR3 DNA reads TGTGCCAGCAGCCGACGACGGGACTCCCCTAGCTACAATGAGCAGTTCTTC. Encoded protein: CASSRRRDSPSYNEQFF.

The chain recombines TRBV9 with TRBJ2-5, with D hard to call. V was clipped by 0 bases and J by 5 bases, with 17 bases between them. Germline V gene lookup returns CDR1 SGDLS and CDR2 YYNGEE. The CDR3 contains 16 residues. The CDR3 DNA reads TGTGCCAGCAGCGTAGGGTGGATAGGGCCGCGGGAGACCCAGTACTTC. Translation: CASSVGWIGPRETQYF.

The chain employs TRBV28 and TRBJ2-7; the match to TRBD2 covers 15 bases. CDR1 and CDR2 from the germline V gene are MDHEN and SYDVKM. The V gene end was trimmed by 2 bases and the J gene end by 6 bases; junction bases not matched to a gene: 5. The CDR3 totals 16 residues. The CDR3 DNA reads as TGTGCCAGCAGTTTAATTGGGACTAGCGGGAGGTCCGAGCAGTACTTC. It is translated as CASSLIGTSGRSEQYF.